The T cell receptor (beta chain) under discussion was sequenced for a study of cytomegalovirus exposure and HLA in healthy donors. The study's findings and limits: Reportedly, diagnosis of cytomegalovirus status by the classifier showed high specificity and sensitivity. Under in vitro conditions, a few CMV-associated chains were confirmed as specific for CMV antigens.

Assay used: immunoSEQ multiplex PCR; TCRdb lists only in-frame clones, some missing. The sample holds approximately 97,000 clones, approximately 94% seen once. Germline loops: CDR1 SQVTM, CDR2 ANQGSEA. With 4 bases clipped from V and 4 bases from J, the junction kept 19 bases outside the gene matches. The CDR3 is 18 residues long. The validation cohort, a group of more than 95 subjects, included the donors and was separate from the roughly 600-subject first cohort. In the case of this clone: Its specificity is not known.

The V and J genes are TRBV29-1 and TRBJ2-1; 7 bases align to TRBD1. Sequences were obtained from PBMCs. This receptor was taken from a woman in her twenties or thirties in good health and CMV-seropositive. The CDR3 DNA reads as TGCAGCGTTGTATTGCAACAGGGGTGGGGTAGGGAATACAATGAGCAGTTCTTC. It specifies CSVVLQQGWGREYNEQFF.